This T cell receptor beta chain was identified in a study of shared clonotypes between healthy human individuals. Only in-frame clones appear in the TCRdb table, and some are missing; sequencing was by immunoSEQ multiplex PCR. The data hold more than 600,000 clones, with under 95% observed a single time. Naive CD8 cells were CD45RO-negative, positively selected for CCR7, excluding terminally differentiated effector memory CD45RA+ cells. The donor population consisted of healthy HIV-negative adults with no recent acute infections or vaccinations. About this clone itself: Its antigen is as yet unknown.

Germline V lookup: CDR1 MNHEY, CDR2 SMNVEV (reference sequence). CDR3 length equals 17 residues. The J segment lost 0 bases and the V segment lost 2 bases, leaving 3 bases of the junction unmatched. General study findings and limits: Blood was the sole source, and tissue repertoires probably differ.

Sequenced material: naive CD8+ T cells sorted from blood. The TCR was taken from a man in his thirties or forties in good health. The V gene is TRBV27, the J gene TRBJ2-6; TRBD2 agrees at 8 bases. The CDR3 nucleotides read TGTGCCAGCAGTTTAAGGACTAGCTACTCTGGGGCCAACGTCCTGACTTTC. This sequence encodes CASSLRTSYSGANVLTF.